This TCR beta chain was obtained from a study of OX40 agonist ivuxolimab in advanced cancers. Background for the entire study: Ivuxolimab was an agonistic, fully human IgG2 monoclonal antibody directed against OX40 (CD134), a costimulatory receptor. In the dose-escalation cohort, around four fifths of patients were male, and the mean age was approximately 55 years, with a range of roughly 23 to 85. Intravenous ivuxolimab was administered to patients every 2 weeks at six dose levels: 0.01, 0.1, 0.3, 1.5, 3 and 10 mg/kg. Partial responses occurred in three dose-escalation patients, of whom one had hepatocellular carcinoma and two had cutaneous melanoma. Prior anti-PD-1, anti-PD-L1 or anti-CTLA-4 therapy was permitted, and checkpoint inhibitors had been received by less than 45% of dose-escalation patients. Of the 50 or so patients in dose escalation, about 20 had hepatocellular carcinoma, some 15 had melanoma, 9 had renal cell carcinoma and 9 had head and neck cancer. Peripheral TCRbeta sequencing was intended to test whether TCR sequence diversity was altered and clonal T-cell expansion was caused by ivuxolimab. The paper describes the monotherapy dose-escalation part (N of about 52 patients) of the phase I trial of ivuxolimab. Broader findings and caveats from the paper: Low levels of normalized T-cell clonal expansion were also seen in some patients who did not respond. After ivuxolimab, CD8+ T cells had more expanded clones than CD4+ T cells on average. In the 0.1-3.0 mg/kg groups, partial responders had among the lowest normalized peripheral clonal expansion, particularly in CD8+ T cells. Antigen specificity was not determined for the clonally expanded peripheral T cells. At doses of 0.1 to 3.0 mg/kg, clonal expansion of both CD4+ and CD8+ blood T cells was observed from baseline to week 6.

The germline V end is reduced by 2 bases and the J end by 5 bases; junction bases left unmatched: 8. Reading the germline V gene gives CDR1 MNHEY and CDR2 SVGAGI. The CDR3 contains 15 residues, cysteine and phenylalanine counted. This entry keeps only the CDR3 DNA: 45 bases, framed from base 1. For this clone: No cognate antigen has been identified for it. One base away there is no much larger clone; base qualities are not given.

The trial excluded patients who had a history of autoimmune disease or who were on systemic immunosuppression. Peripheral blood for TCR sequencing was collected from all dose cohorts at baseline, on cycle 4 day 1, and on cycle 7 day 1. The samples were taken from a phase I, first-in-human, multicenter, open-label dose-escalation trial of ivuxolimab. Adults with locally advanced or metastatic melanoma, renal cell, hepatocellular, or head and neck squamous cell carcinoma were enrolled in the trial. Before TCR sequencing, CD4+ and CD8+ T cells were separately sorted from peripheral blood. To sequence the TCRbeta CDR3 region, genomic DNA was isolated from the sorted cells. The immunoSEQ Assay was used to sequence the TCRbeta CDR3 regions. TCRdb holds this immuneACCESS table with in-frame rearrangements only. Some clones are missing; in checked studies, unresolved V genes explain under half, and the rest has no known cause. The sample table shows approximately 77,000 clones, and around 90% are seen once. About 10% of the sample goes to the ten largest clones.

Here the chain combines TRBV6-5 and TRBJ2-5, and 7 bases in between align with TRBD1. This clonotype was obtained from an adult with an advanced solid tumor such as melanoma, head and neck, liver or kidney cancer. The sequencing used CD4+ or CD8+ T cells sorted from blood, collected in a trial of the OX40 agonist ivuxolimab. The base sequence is TGTGCCAGCAGTTACCATCAGGGGGTTAGGGAGACCCAGTACTTC. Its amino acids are CASSYHQGVRETQYF.